These 20 T cell receptor beta chains share one sample of origin, sequenced in a study of identical twins. TCRdb independently ran MiXCR on the 5' RACE reads; one entry per CDR3 protein. In the table there are 1.5 million to 2 million distinct CDR3 sequences, roughly 35% of which are singletons. The specimen sequenced was cord blood. These receptors were collected from a newborn girl in good health.

V and J are TRBV20-1 and TRBJ2-1; 14 nucleotides line up with TRBD2. CDR1 DFQATT and CDR2 SNEGSKA come from the germline V gene (reference sequence). The CDR3 is made up of 18 amino acids. The trim removed 0 bases at V and 0 bases at J, leaving 4 bases unmatched. The CDR3 here is CSARDPGTSGGSYNEQFF. DNA for the CDR3: TGCAGTGCTAGAGACCCCGGGACTAGCGGGGGCTCCTACAATGAGCAGTTCTTC.

This clonotype turned up a few times. The DNA of the CDR3 is TGTGCCAGCGTTTCAGGTCGCTCCTACAATGAGCAGTTCTTC. Translated: CASVSGRSYNEQFF. V usage is TRBV12-3 or TRBV12-4 and J usage is TRBJ2-1; D is ambiguous. CDR3 length: 14 amino acids. V was pared by 8 bases and J by 0 bases, with 11 bases between.

V gene TRBV2 combines with J gene TRBJ1-2; 7 nucleotides line up with TRBD1. Germline-derived CDR1 and CDR2 are SNHLY and FYNNEI. The trim removed 4 bases at V and 5 bases at J, leaving 13 bases unmatched. CDR3 length: 16 amino acids. The chain's CDR3 is CASSATGAALTYGYTF. Written as DNA, the CDR3 is TGTGCCAGCAGTGCCACAGGGGCCGCACTAACGTATGGCTACACCTTC.

This clonotype appeared once. This chain connects TRBV20-1 to TRBJ1-6, with 7 bases that match TRBD1. The ends lost 6 bases at V and 8 bases at J; junction bases unmatched: 7. This CDR3 region has 13 residues. CDR1 DFQATT and CDR2 SNEGSKA come from the germline V gene (reference sequence). CDR3 protein: CSAGRQGDSPLHF. For the CDR3, the DNA is TGCAGTGCGGGGAGACAGGGAGATTCACCCCTCCACTTT.

The V and J genes are TRBV14 and TRBJ1-1; D is unresolved. CDR1 SGHDN and CDR2 FVKESK come from the germline V gene. V was clipped by 4 bases and J by 5 bases, with 14 bases between them. This CDR3 comprises 14 residues. The CDR3: CASSRNSVSTEAFF. As DNA, the CDR3 is TGTGCCAGCAGCCGGAACTCAGTCTCTACTGAAGCTTTCTTT.

On this clonotype: Sequence at one end of the junction differs from germline and may be a read error. V is TRBV2 and J is TRBJ2-1; D is perhaps TRBD1 (6 bases). From germline, CDR1 is SNHLY and CDR2 FYNNEI. This CDR3 is 14 amino acids long. CDR3: CASSEQGSYNERYF. CDR3 nucleotide sequence: TGTGCCAGCAGTGAGCAGGGGTCCTACAATGAGCGGTACTTC.

In its sample, this clonotype was seen once. The chain is built from TRBV6-1 and TRBJ1-6; no clear D. The ends were cut back, 2 bases at V and 7 bases at J, with 15 bases in the middle. This CDR3 has 16 amino acids. Germline assignment: CDR1 MNHNS and CDR2 SASEGT. This CDR3 reads CASSEFEGAGNSPLHF. The CDR3 coding sequence is TGTGCCAGCAGTGAATTTGAGGGCGCTGGGAATTCACCCCTCCACTTT.

The DNA of the CDR3 is TGCGCCAGCAGTTCCGGGACTATCTCCTACGAGCAGTACTTC. This sequence encodes CASSSGTISYEQYF. This rearrangement joins TRBV5-1 to TRBJ2-7, with 7 bases fitting TRBD2. The CDR3 has 14 residues. Germline V CDR1 and CDR2: SGHRS, YFSETQ. With 5 bases clipped from V and 0 bases from J, the junction kept 5 bases outside the gene matches.

The table lists this clonotype with a few counts. This chain uses TRBV11-2 with TRBJ2-5; no reliable D call. V dropped 5 bases and J dropped 4 bases, with 11 bases sitting between them. The germline gives CDR1 SGHAT, CDR2 FQNNGV. The CDR3 loop spans 13 amino acids. The DNA of the CDR3 is TGTGCCAGCAGCCCTAGGGTGGTAGAGACCCAGTACTTC. This codes for CASSPRVVETQYF.

Worth noting for this clonotype: A much larger clonotype is one base distant, so this may be a read error. The J gene is TRBJ2-3, the V gene TRBV20-1; no clear D gene. The CDR3 spans 11 residues. Germline CDR1 is DFQATT and CDR2 is SNEGSKA (reference sequence). This CDR3 reads CRMGRTDTQYF. CDR3 bases: TGCAGGATGGGCCGCACAGATACGCAGTATTTT.

This clonotype has a count of ten or more. V usage is TRBV2 and J usage is TRBJ1-2; D is unclear. V was shortened by 4 bases and J by 7 bases, with 4 bases between the two germline ends. In germline, CDR1 is SNHLY, CDR2 FYNNEI. The CDR3 totals 10 residues. CDR3: CASSGGGYTF. For the CDR3, the DNA is TGTGCCAGCAGTGGGGGTGGCTACACCTTC.

V usage is TRBV28 and J usage is TRBJ2-6; possibly TRBD1 for D (5 bases). V lost 4 bases and J lost 2, with 12 bases in between. The CDR3 consists of 16 residues. Per the germline V gene, CDR1 is MDHEN and CDR2 is SYDVKM. The CDR3 DNA sequence: TGTGCCAGCAGTTCTCCCCCCAGGGCTGGGGCCAACGTCCTGACTTTC. It is translated as CASSSPPRAGANVLTF.

This clonotype was counted a few times. The chain employs TRBV5-4 and TRBJ2-5, with 9 positions matching TRBD1. Trimming took 7 bases from V and 5 from J; bases not matched to a gene: 9. CDR1 SGHNT and CDR2 YYREEE come from the germline V gene (reference sequence). The CDR3 has 14 residues. DNA of the CDR3: TGTGCCAGCCTATCAAGGGACAGGGATGAGACCCAGTACTTC. It specifies CASLSRDRDETQYF.

This clonotype was seen more than once but under ten times. This chain uses TRBV13 with TRBJ2-5; 7 nucleotides agree with TRBD2. The CDR3 is 13 residues long. Per germline, CDR1 PRHDT and CDR2 FYEKMQ (reference sequence). V lost 5 bases, J lost 7 bases, and 7 bases stayed unmatched. The CDR3 is CASSPGLERTQYF. The CDR3 region has the DNA TGTGCCAGCAGCCCTGGACTAGAAAGGACCCAGTACTTC.

The V and J genes are TRBV20-1 and TRBJ2-7; D possibly matches TRBD1 or TRBD2 (6 bases each). Germline V gene sequence: CDR1 DFQATT, CDR2 SNEGSKA (reference sequence). The CDR3 length is 15 residues. V shed 5 bases and J shed 4 bases, with 21 bases lying between them. The CDR3 spells CSAVGASGALYEQYF. CDR3 in DNA: TGCAGTGCTGTGGGAGCCTCGGGGGCCCTTTACGAGCAGTACTTC.

J is TRBJ2-4 and V is TRBV6-6; 11 bases are shared with TRBD2. The end of the DNA aligns better with TRBJ2-7, so the J call may be wrong. Germline V gives CDR1 MNHNY, CDR2 SVGAGI (reference sequence). The CDR3 has 16 amino acids. CDR3 DNA sequence: TGTGCCAGCAAAAATACGCAACTAGCGGGAGTAGGCGAGCAGTACTTC. Residues: CASKNTQLAGVGEQYF.

This clonotype was counted a few times. The V call is TRBV5-6, the J call TRBJ1-1; unclear D gene. Trimming shortened V by 0 bases and J by 7 bases, and 7 bases separated the two germline ends. There are 12 residues in the CDR3. The V gene's germline CDR1 is SGHDT and CDR2 YYEEEE. This CDR3 reads CASSLGRDEAFF. The CDR3 region has the DNA TGTGCCAGCAGCTTGGGGAGGGATGAAGCTTTCTTT.

This clonotype was detected a few times. The chain employs TRBV6-1 and TRBJ1-5; 8 bases match TRBD1. The CDR3 has 15 residues. V trimming: 5 bases; J trimming: 4 bases; junction bases outside the gene matches: 7. Germline V gene data show CDR1 as MNHNS and CDR2 as SASEGT. The CDR3 is CASSLTGGWNQPQHF. CDR3 coding DNA: TGTGCCAGCAGTCTTACAGGGGGTTGGAATCAGCCCCAGCATTTT.

The chain combines TRBV20-1 with TRBJ1-1, with 7 bases aligning to TRBD1. Per germline, CDR1 DFQATT and CDR2 SNEGSKA (reference sequence). This CDR3 region has 14 residues. Trimming removed 6 bases from V and 2 bases from J; junction bases left unmatched: 9. CDR3 bases: TGCAGTGCCAACAGGGGTGCGGATAACACTGAAGCTTTCTTT. Encoded protein: CSANRGADNTEAFF.

The chain uses TRBV27 and TRBJ1-3, with 8 bases fitting TRBD1. The CDR3 is 16 amino acids. The germline gives CDR1 MNHEY, CDR2 SMNVEV (reference sequence). V was clipped by 7 bases and J by 0 bases; unmatched bases: 8. As DNA, the CDR3 is TGTGCCAGCACCCGGACAGGGAAAAGCTCTGGAAACACCATATATTTT. Its protein is CASTRTGKSSGNTIYF.